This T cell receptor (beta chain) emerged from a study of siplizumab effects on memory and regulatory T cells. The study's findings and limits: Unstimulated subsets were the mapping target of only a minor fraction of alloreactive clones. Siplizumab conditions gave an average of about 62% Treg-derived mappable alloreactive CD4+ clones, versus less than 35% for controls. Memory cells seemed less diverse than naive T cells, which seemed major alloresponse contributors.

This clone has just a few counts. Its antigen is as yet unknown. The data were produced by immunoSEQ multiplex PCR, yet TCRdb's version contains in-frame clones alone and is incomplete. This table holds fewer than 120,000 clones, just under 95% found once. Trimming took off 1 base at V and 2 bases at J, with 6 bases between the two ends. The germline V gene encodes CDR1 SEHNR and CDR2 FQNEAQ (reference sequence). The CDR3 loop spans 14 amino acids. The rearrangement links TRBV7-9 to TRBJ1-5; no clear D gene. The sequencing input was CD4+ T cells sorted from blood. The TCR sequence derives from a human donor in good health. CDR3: CASSLGTGNQPQHF. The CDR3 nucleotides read TGTGCCAGCAGCTTAGGGACCGGCAATCAGCCCCAGCATTTT. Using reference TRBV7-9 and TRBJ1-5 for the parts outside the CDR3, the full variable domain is DTGVSQNPRHKITKRGQNVTFRCDPISEHNRLYWYRQTLGQGPEFLTYFQNEAQLEKSRLLSDRFSAERPKGSFSTLEIQRTEQGDSAMYLCASSLGTGNQPQHFGDGTRLSIL.